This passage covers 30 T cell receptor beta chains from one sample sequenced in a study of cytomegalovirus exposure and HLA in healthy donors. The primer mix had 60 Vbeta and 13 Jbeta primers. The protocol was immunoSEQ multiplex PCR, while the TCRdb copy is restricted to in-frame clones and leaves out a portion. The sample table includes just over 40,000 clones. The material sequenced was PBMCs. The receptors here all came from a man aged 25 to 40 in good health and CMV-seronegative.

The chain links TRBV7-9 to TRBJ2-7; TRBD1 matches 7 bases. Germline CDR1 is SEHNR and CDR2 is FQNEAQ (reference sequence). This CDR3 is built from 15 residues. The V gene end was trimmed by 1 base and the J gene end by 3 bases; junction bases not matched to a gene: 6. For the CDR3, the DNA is TGTGCCAGCAGCTTAGTAACAGGGGAAATCTACGAGCAGTACTTC. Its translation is CASSLVTGEIYEQYF.

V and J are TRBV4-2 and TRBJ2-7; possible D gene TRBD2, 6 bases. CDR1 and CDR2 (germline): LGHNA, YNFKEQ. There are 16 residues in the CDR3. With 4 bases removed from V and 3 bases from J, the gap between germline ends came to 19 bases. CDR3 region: CASSPPRQTGSYEQYF. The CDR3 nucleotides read TGTGCCAGCAGCCCCCCCCGGCAGACCGGGAGCTACGAGCAGTACTTC.

This chain's CDR3 is CASSVNQQGSYEQYF. The CDR3 DNA follows: TGTGCCAGCAGCGTGAACCAACAGGGATCCTACGAGCAGTACTTC. The chain employs TRBV5-4 and TRBJ2-7, with D perhaps matching TRBD1 (6 bases). With 4 bases removed from V and 1 base from J, the gap between germline ends came to 15 bases. CDR1 is SGHNT, CDR2 YYREEE, per germline (reference sequence). CDR3 length: 15 residues.

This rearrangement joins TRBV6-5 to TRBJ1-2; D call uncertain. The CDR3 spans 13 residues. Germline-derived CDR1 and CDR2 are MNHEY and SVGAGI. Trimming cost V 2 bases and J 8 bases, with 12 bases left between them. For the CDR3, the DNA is TGTGCCAGCAGTTACGGGCCTTCAGGAGGCTACACCTTC. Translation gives CASSYGPSGGYTF.

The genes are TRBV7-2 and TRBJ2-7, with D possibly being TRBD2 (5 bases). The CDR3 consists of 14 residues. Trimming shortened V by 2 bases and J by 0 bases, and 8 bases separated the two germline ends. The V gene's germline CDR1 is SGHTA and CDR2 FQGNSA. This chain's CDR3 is CASSLSGSSYEQYF. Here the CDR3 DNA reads TGTGCCAGCAGCTTATCGGGAAGCTCCTACGAGCAGTACTTC.

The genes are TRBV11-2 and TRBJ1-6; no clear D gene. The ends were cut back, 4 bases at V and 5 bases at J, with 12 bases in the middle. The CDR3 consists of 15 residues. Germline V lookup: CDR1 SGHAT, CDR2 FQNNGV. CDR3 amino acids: CASSSTRRDNSPLHF. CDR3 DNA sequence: TGTGCCAGCAGCTCGACAAGGAGGGATAATTCACCCCTCCACTTT.

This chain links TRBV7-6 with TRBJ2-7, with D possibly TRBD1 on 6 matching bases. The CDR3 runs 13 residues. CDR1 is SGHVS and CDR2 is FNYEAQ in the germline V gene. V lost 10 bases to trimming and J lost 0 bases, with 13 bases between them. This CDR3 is CATSGDNSYEQYF. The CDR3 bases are TGTGCCACCTCCGGGGACAACTCCTACGAGCAGTACTTC.

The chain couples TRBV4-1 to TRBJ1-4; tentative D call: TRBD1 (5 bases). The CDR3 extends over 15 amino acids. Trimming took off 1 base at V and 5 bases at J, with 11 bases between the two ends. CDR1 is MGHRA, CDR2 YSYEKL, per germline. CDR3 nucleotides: TGCGCCAGCAGCCAAGTCGCGCAGGGCAATGAAAAACTGTTTTTT. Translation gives CASSQVAQGNEKLFF.

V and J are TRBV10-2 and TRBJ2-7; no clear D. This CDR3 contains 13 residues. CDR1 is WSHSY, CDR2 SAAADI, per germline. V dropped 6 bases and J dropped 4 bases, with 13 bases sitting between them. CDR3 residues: CASRSPSPYEQYF. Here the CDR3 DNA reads TGCGCCAGCAGGAGTCCCTCCCCTTACGAGCAGTACTTC.

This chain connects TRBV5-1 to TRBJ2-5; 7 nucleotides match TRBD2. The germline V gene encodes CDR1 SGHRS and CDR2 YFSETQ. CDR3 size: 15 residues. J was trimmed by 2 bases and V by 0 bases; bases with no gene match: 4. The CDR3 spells CASSLGPSGQETQYF. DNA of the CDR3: TGCGCCAGCAGCTTGGGGCCTAGCGGACAAGAGACCCAGTACTTC.

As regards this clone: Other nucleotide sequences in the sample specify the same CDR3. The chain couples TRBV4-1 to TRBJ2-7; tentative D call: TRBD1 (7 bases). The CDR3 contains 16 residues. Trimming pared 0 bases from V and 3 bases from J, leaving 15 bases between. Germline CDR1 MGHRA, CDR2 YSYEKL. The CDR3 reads CASSQEGGGGNYEQYF. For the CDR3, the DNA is TGCGCCAGCAGCCAAGAAGGGGGCGGCGGGAACTACGAGCAGTACTTC.

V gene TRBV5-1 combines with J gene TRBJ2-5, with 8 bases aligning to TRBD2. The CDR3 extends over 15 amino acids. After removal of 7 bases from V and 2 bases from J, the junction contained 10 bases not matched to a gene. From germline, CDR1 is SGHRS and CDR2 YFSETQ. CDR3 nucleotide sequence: TGCGCCAGCGATCCCTCCGGGGGGGGACAAGAGACCCAGTACTTC. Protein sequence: CASDPSGGGQETQYF.

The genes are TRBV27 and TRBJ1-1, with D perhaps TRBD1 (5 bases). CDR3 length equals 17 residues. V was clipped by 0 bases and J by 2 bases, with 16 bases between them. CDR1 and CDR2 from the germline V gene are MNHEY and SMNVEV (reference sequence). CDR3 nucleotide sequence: TGTGCCAGCAGTTTATCGTCGGCAGGGAAGATAAACACTGAAGCTTTCTTT. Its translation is CASSLSSAGKINTEAFF.

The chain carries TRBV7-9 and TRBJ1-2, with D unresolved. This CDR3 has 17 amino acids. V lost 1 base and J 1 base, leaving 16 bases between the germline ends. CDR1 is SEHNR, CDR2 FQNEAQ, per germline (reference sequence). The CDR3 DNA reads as TGTGCCAGCAGCTTAGATGAGGCGGGTCCCCTTAACTATGGCTACACCTTC. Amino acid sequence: CASSLDEAGPLNYGYTF.

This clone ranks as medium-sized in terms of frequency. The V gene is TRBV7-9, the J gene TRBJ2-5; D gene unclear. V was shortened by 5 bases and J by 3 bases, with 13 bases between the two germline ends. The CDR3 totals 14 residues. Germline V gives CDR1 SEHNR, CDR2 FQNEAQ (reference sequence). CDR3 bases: TGTGCCAGCAGCGCCGCTCTCCGCGAAGAGACCCAGTACTTC. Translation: CASSAALREETQYF.

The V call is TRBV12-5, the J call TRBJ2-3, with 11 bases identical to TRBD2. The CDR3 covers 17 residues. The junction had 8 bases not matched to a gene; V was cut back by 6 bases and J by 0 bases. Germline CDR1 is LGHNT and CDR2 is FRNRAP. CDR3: CASGWGLAERSTDTQYF. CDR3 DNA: TGTGCTAGTGGGTGGGGACTAGCGGAGAGAAGCACAGATACGCAGTATTTT.

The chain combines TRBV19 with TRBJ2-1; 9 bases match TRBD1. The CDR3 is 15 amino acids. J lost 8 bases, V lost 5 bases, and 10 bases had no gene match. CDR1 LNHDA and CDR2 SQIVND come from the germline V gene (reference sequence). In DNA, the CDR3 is TGTGCCAGTAGTGTCCGGGACAGGGTGGGCTATGAGCAGTTCTTC. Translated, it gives CASSVRDRVGYEQFF.

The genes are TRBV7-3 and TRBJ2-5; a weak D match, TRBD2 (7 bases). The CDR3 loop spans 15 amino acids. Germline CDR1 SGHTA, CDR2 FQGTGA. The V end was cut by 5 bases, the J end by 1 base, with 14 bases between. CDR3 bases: TGTGCCAGCAGCCAAGGGGGGGGACCCCAAGAGACCCAGTACTTC. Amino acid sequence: CASSQGGGPQETQYF.

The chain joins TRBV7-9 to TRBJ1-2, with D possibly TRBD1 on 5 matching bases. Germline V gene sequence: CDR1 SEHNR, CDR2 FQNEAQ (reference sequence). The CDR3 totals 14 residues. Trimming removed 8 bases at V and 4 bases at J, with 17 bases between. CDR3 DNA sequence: TGTGCCAGCCACTCCGGGGGGGGAGGCTATGGCTACACCTTC. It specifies CASHSGGGGYGYTF.

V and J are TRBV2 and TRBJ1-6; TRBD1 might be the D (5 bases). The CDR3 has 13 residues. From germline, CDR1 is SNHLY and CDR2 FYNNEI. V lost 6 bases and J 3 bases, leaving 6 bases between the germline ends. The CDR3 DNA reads TGTGCCAGCAGGGGGGGCTATAATTCACCCCTCCACTTT. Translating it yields CASRGGYNSPLHF.

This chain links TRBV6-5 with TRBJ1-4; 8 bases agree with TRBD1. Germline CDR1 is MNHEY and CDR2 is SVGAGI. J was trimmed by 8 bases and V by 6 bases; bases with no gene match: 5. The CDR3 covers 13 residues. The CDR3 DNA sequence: TGTGCCAGCAGGGACAGGGCTCACGAAAAACTGTTTTTT. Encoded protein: CASRDRAHEKLFF.

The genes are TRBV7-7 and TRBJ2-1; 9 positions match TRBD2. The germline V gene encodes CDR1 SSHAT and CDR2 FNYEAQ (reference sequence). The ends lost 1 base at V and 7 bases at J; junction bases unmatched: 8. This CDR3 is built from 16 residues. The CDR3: CASSLDVTSGSNEQFF. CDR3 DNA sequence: TGTGCCAGCAGCTTAGATGTGACTAGCGGAAGTAATGAGCAGTTCTTC.

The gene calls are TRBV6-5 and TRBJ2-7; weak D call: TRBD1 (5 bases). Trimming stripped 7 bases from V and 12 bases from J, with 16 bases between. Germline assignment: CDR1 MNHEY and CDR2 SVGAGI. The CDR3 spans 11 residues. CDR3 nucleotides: TGTGCCAGCAACCGGGCAGGGTTGTGGTACTTC. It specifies CASNRAGLWYF.

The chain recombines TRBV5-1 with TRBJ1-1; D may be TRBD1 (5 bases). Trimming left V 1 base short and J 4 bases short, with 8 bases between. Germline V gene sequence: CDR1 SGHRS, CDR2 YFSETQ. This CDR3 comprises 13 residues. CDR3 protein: CASSLRGVTEAFF. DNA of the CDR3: TGCGCCAGCAGCTTGCGGGGGGTCACTGAAGCTTTCTTT.

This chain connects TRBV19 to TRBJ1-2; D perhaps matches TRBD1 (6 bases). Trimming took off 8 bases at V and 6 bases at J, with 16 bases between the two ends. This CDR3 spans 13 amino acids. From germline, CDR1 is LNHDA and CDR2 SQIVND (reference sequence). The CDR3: CASSLRDTDGYTF. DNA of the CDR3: TGTGCCAGTTCTTTAAGGGACACGGATGGCTACACCTTC.

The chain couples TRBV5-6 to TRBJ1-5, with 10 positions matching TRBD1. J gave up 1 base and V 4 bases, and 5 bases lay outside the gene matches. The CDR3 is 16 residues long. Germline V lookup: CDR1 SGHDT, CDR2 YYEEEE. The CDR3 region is CASSLTGGISNQPQHF. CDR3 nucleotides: TGTGCCAGCAGCCTGACAGGGGGCATCAGCAATCAGCCCCAGCATTTT.

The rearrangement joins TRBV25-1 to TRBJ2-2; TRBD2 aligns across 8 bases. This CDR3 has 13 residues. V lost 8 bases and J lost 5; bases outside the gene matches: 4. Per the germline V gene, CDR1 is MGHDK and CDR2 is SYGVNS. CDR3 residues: CASAGGWTGELFF. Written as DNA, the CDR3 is TGTGCCAGCGCGGGGGGATGGACCGGGGAGCTGTTTTTT. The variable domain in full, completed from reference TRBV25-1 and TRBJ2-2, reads EADIYQTPRYLVIGTGKKITLECSQTMGHDKMYWYQQDPGMELHLIHYSYGVNSTEKGDLSSESTVSRIRTEHFPLTLESARPSHTSQYLCASAGGWTGELFFGEGSRLTVL.

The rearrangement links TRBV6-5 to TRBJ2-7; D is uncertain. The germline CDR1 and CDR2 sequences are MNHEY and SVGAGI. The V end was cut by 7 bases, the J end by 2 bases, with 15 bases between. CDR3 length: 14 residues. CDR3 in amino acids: CASTPKYFAYEQYF. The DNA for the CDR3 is TGTGCCAGCACCCCGAAGTACTTCGCCTACGAGCAGTACTTC.

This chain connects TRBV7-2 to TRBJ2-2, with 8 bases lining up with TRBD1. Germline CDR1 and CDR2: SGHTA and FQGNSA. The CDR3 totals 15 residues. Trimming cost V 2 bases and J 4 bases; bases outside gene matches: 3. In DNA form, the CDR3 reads TGTGCCAGCAGCTTACAGGGGGCCGCCACCGGGGAGCTGTTTTTT. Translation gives CASSLQGAATGELFF.

CDR3 bases: TGCGCCAGCAGCGCTACCCGGACAGCCTATGGCTACACCTTC. It yields the protein CASSATRTAYGYTF. This rearrangement joins TRBV5-1 to TRBJ1-2; a weak D match, TRBD1 (6 bases). CDR1 SGHRS and CDR2 YFSETQ come from the germline V gene. V shed 4 bases and J shed 4 bases, with 14 bases lying between them. This CDR3 contains 14 residues. The whole variable domain, remainder taken from reference TRBV5-1 and TRBJ1-2, is KAGVTQTPRYLIKTRGQQVTLSCSPISGHRSVSWYQQTPGQGLQFLFEYFSETQRNKGNFPGRFSGRQFSNSRSEMNVSTLELGDSALYLCASSATRTAYGYTFGSGTRLTVV.